This T cell receptor (beta chain) was found in a study of T-cell reconstitution after alpha-beta-depleted transplantation in children. Unique molecular identifiers were incorporated into the prepared TCRbeta library. TCRdb ran MiXCR on the PCR reads and lists one entry per CDR3 protein. Found here are roughly 50,000 distinct CDR3 sequences, about 40% of them singletons; the top ten hold 98%. Study observations and caveats: Several hundred expanded graft clones reportedly were the source of alpha-beta T cells about two months after transplant. TCRbeta diversity was high at day 60 in some patients (a result of surviving recipient T cells and thymic progenitors).

Trimming removed 7 bases from V and 4 bases from J, with 7 bases in between. The CDR3 loop spans 11 amino acids. Germline CDR1 and CDR2: MNHEY and SMNVEV (reference sequence). As for this clonotype: As yet, its antigen is unknown.

The specimen comprised PBMCs, mostly from graft donor cells, sampled 360 days after TCRalphabeta/CD19-depleted stem cell transplant. The source of this sequence is a male patient aged 5 to 17 who had a stem cell transplant for acute lymphoblastic leukemia, so the T cells may come from the graft donor. The rearrangement uses TRBV27 and TRBJ2-5, with D perhaps matching TRBD2 (6 bases). DNA of the CDR3: TGTGCCAGCAAGGAGGGAGAGACCCAGTACTTC. This gives the protein CASKEGETQYF.